The subject of this entry is one T cell receptor beta chain. Its antigen is currently unknown. The germline V and J ends were trimmed by 4 bases and 0 bases, with 15 bases remaining between them. CDR3 length equals 17 residues. Per germline, CDR1 LGHNA and CDR2 YNFKEQ. The sample comes from a study of cytomegalovirus exposure and HLA in healthy donors. The wider study: An analysis done earlier identified almost 120 million unique TCR beta sequences from about 179 million T cells. Broader study findings: Another analysis was done later, and it associated 15,000 to 20,000 TCR beta sequences with HLA alleles at 0.05 false discovery rate.

Vbeta (60) and Jbeta (13) primers were used in the PCR. Measured with immunoSEQ multiplex PCR; TCRdb has only the in-frame clones, and not every one. Of 130,000 to 150,000 clones in the sample, roughly four fifths were seen once. V is TRBV4-2 and J is TRBJ2-2, with D perhaps matching TRBD2 (5 bases). The sample consisted of PBMCs. The sequence derives from a male donor in good health and CMV-seronegative. The CDR3 reads CASSPRTRSPNTGELFF. The CDR3 DNA reads TGTGCCAGCAGCCCCCGTACTAGAAGCCCGAACACCGGGGAGCTGTTTTTT.